The clone carrying this T cell receptor (beta chain) was seen just once. The V end lost 2 bases, the J end lost 9 bases, and 18 bases lay between the germline ends. There are 15 residues in the CDR3. Looked up from germline, CDR1 is SGHRS and CDR2 is YFSETQ. The data belong to a study of cytomegalovirus exposure and HLA in healthy donors. Primers included in the PCR were 60 Vbeta and 13 Jbeta primers. The assay was immunoSEQ multiplex PCR, and TCRdb's table has in-frame clones only and misses some. This table has 250,000 or so clones, 80% to 95% appearing once. The TCR sequence derives from a girl aged 2-10 years in good health and CMV-seronegative. Sequenced input: PBMCs. The chain couples TRBV5-1 to TRBJ2-1; TRBD2 is a possible D gene (5 bases). The CDR3, as DNA: TGCGCCAGCAGCTTTAGCCTAGCCGCATCGGGTGAGCAGTTCTTC. It codes for CASSFSLAASGEQFF.